The 21 T cell receptor beta chains given below trace back to one sample, sequenced in a study of T cell responses to AZD1222 COVID-19 vaccine. Sequencing was performed with immunoSEQ multiplex PCR; in TCRdb, only in-frame clones are kept and a portion is missing. The table lists roughly 97,000 clones, around 89% of them singletons, with over 6.5% in the top ten. The specimen comprised peripheral blood, sampled on day 0 of AZD1222 vaccination. These receptors were collected from an adult in good health.

The chain carries TRBV18 and TRBJ1-1; the D is unclear. V was shortened by 3 bases and J by 5 bases, with 10 bases between the two germline ends. The CDR3 has 13 amino acids. The germline gives CDR1 KGHSH, CDR2 LQKENI. The CDR3 DNA follows: TGTGCCAGCTCACCTGAGTTGGGGACTGAAGCTTTCTTT. It is translated as CASSPELGTEAFF. Together with reference TRBV18 and TRBJ1-1, the CDR3 gives the full variable domain: NAGVMQNPRHLVRRRGQEARLRCSPMKGHSHVYWYRQLPEEGLKFMVYLQKENIIDESGMPKERFSAEFPKEGPSILRIQQVVRGDSAAYFCASSPELGTEAFFGQGTRLTVV.

The chain couples TRBV4-3 to TRBJ1-2; 8 bases map to TRBD1. Germline CDR1 reads LGHNA; CDR2 reads YSLEER. CDR3 length: 14 amino acids. The V segment lost 2 bases and the J segment 3 bases; nucleotides outside the gene matches: 2. CDR3: CASSQTGGDYGYTF. In DNA, the CDR3 is TGCGCCAGCAGCCAAACAGGGGGGGACTATGGCTACACCTTC.

This sequence joins TRBV30 and TRBJ1-3; D call uncertain. This CDR3 is built from 12 residues. Per germline, CDR1 GTSNPN and CDR2 SVGIG (reference sequence). Trimming shortened V by 3 bases and J by 1 base, and 4 bases separated the two germline ends. The CDR3 here is CAWRGSGNTIYF. The CDR3 DNA is TGTGCCTGGAGAGGGTCTGGAAACACCATATATTTT. The entire variable domain, with the rest obtained from reference TRBV30 and TRBJ1-3, is as follows: SQTIHQWPATLVQPVGSPLSLECTVEGTSNPNLYWYRQAAGRGLQLLFYSVGIGQISSEVPQNLSASRPQDRQFILSSKKLLLSDSGFYLCAWRGSGNTIYFGEGSWLTVV.

This clone showed up just a few times. This chain uses TRBV19 with TRBJ1-1, with D hard to call. V was trimmed by 6 bases and J by 3 bases, leaving 8 bases between them. The germline V gene has CDR1 LNHDA and CDR2 SQIVND (reference sequence). There are 12 residues in the CDR3. The CDR3 here is CASRGPYTEAFF. CDR3 bases: TGTGCCAGTAGAGGGCCCTACACTGAAGCTTTCTTT.

The gene calls are TRBV4-3 and TRBJ1-1; a weak D match, TRBD1 (5 bases). In germline, CDR1 is LGHNA, CDR2 YSLEER. Trimming took off 4 bases at V and 3 bases at J, with 12 bases between the two ends. The CDR3 has 14 amino acids. The CDR3 reads CASSRVGTHTEAFF. CDR3 sequence (DNA): TGCGCCAGCAGCCGCGTTGGGACCCACACTGAAGCTTTCTTT.

This chain uses TRBV13 with TRBJ2-7, with 10 bases aligning to TRBD1. The CDR3 covers 16 residues. The junction had 8 bases not matched to a gene; V was cut back by 5 bases and J by 1 base. Germline V gene sequence: CDR1 PRHDT, CDR2 FYEKMQ (reference sequence). As DNA, the CDR3 is TGTGCCAGCAGCATTTGGACAGGGGGAAGGTCCTACGAGCAGTACTTC. Residues: CASSIWTGGRSYEQYF.

This chain connects TRBV28 to TRBJ2-7; 11 positions agree with TRBD1. V shed 6 bases, J shed 0 bases, and the junction held 4 bases outside the gene matches. The germline CDR1 and CDR2 sequences are MDHEN and SYDVKM. The CDR3 has 15 amino acids. CDR3 residues: CASREGQGVSYEQYF. CDR3 in DNA: TGTGCCAGCAGGGAGGGACAGGGGGTCTCCTACGAGCAGTACTTC.

The V and J genes are TRBV19 and TRBJ2-3, with D possibly being TRBD1 (6 bases). Germline lookup yields CDR1 LNHDA and CDR2 SQIVND (reference sequence). CDR3 size: 14 residues. V dropped 5 bases and J dropped 1 base, with 10 bases sitting between them. DNA of the CDR3: TGTGCCAGTAGTGTGACAGGAGGCACAGATACGCAGTATTTT. It codes for CASSVTGGTDTQYF.

The chain joins TRBV7-3 to TRBJ2-3, with no clear D. The CDR3 sequence is 12 residues long. Germline V CDR1 and CDR2: SGHTA, FQGTGA. V lost 4 bases and J lost 14, with 16 bases in between. CDR3 DNA sequence: TGTGCCAGCAGCTCAGGAACTGGACCGGGGTATTTT. It specifies CASSSGTGPGYF.

The chain carries TRBV9 and TRBJ2-2; 9 bases line up with TRBD1. In germline, CDR1 is SGDLS, CDR2 YYNGEE. The CDR3 sequence is 17 residues long. V lost 3 bases and J lost 4; bases outside the gene matches: 10. The CDR3 spells CASSEGAGTGRTGELFF. CDR3 coding DNA: TGTGCCAGCAGCGAGGGGGCCGGGACAGGGCGCACCGGGGAGCTGTTTTTT.

The chain combines TRBV5-4 with TRBJ1-6; D is undetermined. This CDR3 is 14 amino acids long. CDR1 is SGHNT and CDR2 is YYREEE in the germline V gene (reference sequence). Deletions cut 2 bases from V and 7 bases from J, with 10 bases between. This CDR3 reads CASSLGFGNSPLHF. CDR3 DNA sequence: TGTGCCAGCAGCTTAGGGTTCGGGAATTCACCCCTCCACTTT.

The CDR3 DNA follows: TGTGCCAGCGGCCTCTCTGGAAACACCATATATTTT. Translated: CASGLSGNTIYF. The gene calls are TRBV7-9 and TRBJ1-3; D is undetermined. Trimming took 8 bases from V and 0 from J, leaving 5 bases between them. The CDR3 covers 12 residues. Germline CDR1 SEHNR, CDR2 FQNEAQ (reference sequence).

A note on this clone: Other DNA sequences from this sample encode an identical CDR3 as well. The chain recombines TRBV5-4 with TRBJ2-7; weak D call: TRBD1 (5 bases). V was cut by 4 bases and J by 3 bases, with 8 bases left in between. This CDR3 is 12 amino acids long. Germline V gene sequence: CDR1 SGHNT, CDR2 YYREEE (reference sequence). The CDR3 region is CASSRDSYEQYF. CDR3 nucleotide sequence: TGTGCCAGCAGCCGAGACAGCTACGAGCAGTACTTC.

The chain has TRBV5-4 and TRBJ1-3, with TRBD1 matching over 8 bases. With V trimmed by 4 bases and J by 3 bases, 3 bases remained unmatched. CDR3 length: 14 residues. In germline, CDR1 is SGHNT, CDR2 YYREEE (reference sequence). The chain's CDR3 is CASSAGQGGNTIYF. In nucleotides, the CDR3 is TGTGCCAGCAGCGCTGGACAGGGTGGAAACACCATATATTTT.

This chain links TRBV4-1 with TRBJ2-1; D remains ambiguous. The CDR3 length is 13 residues. The V end was cut by 4 bases, the J end by 5 bases, with 9 bases between. The V gene's germline CDR1 is MGHRA and CDR2 YSYEKL. CDR3 sequence reads: CASSLYRNNEQFF. DNA for the CDR3: TGCGCCAGCAGCCTGTACCGTAACAATGAGCAGTTCTTC.

This CDR3 reads CAWSTGQGMNTEAFF. The CDR3 DNA reads as TGTGCCTGGAGTACCGGACAGGGTATGAACACTGAAGCTTTCTTT. The chain combines TRBV30 with TRBJ1-1; 8 nucleotides agree with TRBD1. V shed 2 bases, J shed 0 bases, and the junction held 5 bases outside the gene matches. Per germline, CDR1 GTSNPN and CDR2 SVGIG (reference sequence). The CDR3 has 15 residues.

The V and J genes are TRBV5-1 and TRBJ1-1; D call uncertain. This CDR3 contains 14 residues. Trimming removed 0 bases at V and 2 bases at J, with 8 bases between. In germline, CDR1 is SGHRS, CDR2 YFSETQ. CDR3 sequence (DNA): TGCGCCAGCAGCTTGGTATTGGGTAACACTGAAGCTTTCTTT. Amino acid sequence: CASSLVLGNTEAFF.

The genes are TRBV29-1 and TRBJ1-1; D is ambiguous. The germline CDR1 and CDR2 sequences are SQVTM and ANQGSEA. The CDR3 runs to 13 residues. V lost 6 bases, J lost 0 bases, and 11 bases lay in between. The CDR3 DNA reads as TGCAGCGTGGATCCCAGTATGAACACTGAAGCTTTCTTT. Amino acid sequence: CSVDPSMNTEAFF.

The J gene is TRBJ2-7, the V gene TRBV27, with 8 positions matching TRBD1. The V and J ends lost 9 bases and 6 bases, in that order; junction bases with no gene match: 13. Looked up from germline, CDR1 is MNHEY and CDR2 is SMNVEV (reference sequence). CDR3 size: 14 residues. The CDR3 sequence is CASQPGQVLSEQYF. In DNA form, the CDR3 reads TGTGCCAGTCAGCCGGGACAGGTGCTCTCCGAGCAGTACTTC.

The chain employs TRBV28 and TRBJ1-1; 8 bases fit TRBD1. The trim removed 4 bases at V and 1 base at J, leaving 11 bases unmatched. CDR3 length: 17 residues. Germline V gene sequence: CDR1 MDHEN, CDR2 SYDVKM. As DNA, the CDR3 is TGTGCCAGCAGTTCAGGGGGCGCTTGGGGAGGGAACACTGAAGCTTTCTTT. Translating gives CASSSGGAWGGNTEAFF.

This chain joins TRBV11-2 and TRBJ1-2; TRBD1 might be the D (6 bases). Germline CDR1 SGHAT, CDR2 FQNNGV. The CDR3 sequence is 14 residues long. The V end was cut by 5 bases, the J end by 0 bases, with 10 bases between. The CDR3 nucleotides are TGTGCCAGCAGCCTTGGGACACCTAACTATGGCTACACCTTC. Residues: CASSLGTPNYGYTF.